This passage covers 9 T cell receptor beta chains from one sample sequenced in a study of T-cell memory formation after mild COVID-19. TCRdb called the 5' RACE reads again in MiXCR, with one record for every CDR3 protein. The sample lists fewer than 250,000 distinct CDR3 sequences; about 16% were seen once. The sample consisted of PBMCs or a T cell subset sorted from them (not recorded which). The receptors shown here come from an adult woman who had mild COVID-19 (a few samples of this study predate the infection). Cell type and time point are not known.

This clonotype was detected a few times. V and J are TRBV6-5 and TRBJ2-4, with 8 bases matching TRBD1. The CDR3 length is 16 residues. V trimming: 7 bases; J trimming: 3 bases; junction bases outside the gene matches: 11. Per germline, CDR1 MNHEY and CDR2 SVGAGI. The CDR3 DNA is TGTGCCAGCAAAGGGGGACAGGCTAAAGGCAAAAACATTCAGTACTTC. This gives the protein CASKGGQAKGKNIQYF.

This clonotype showed up just a few times. The rearrangement uses TRBV29-1 and TRBJ2-5; D might be TRBD1 or TRBD2, each matching 6 bases. From germline, CDR1 is SQVTM and CDR2 ANQGSEA. Trimming took off 3 bases at V and 10 bases at J, with 21 bases between the two ends. The CDR3 sequence is 14 residues long. CDR3 loop: CSVDPGASKRIQYF. The CDR3 DNA sequence: TGCAGCGTTGACCCGGGGGCCTCCAAGAGAATCCAGTACTTC.

This clonotype was detected only a few times. The chain couples TRBV21-1 to TRBJ2-7; the table's D call of TRBD1 was not tested on the DNA. TRBV21-1 is annotated as a pseudogene. The CDR3 runs to 13 residues. The CDR3 region has the DNA TGTGCCAGCAGCAACGAGGGGGCCTACGAGCAGTACTTC. Amino acid sequence: CASSNEGAYEQYF.

The chain carries TRBV18 and TRBJ1-4; possible D gene TRBD1, 5 bases. Germline CDR1 reads KGHSH; CDR2 reads LQKENI. The length of the CDR3 is 15 residues. The germline V and J ends were trimmed by 4 bases and 8 bases, with 17 bases remaining between them. The CDR3 spells CASSQNGQGPEKLFF. The DNA for the CDR3 is TGTGCCAGCTCACAGAACGGCCAGGGTCCGGAAAAACTGTTTTTT.

This clonotype was counted only a few times. This chain links TRBV3-1 with TRBJ1-5, with 7 bases identical to TRBD1. V shed 4 bases, J shed 4 bases, and the junction held 1 base outside the gene matches. The CDR3 runs 13 residues. Germline-derived CDR1 and CDR2 are LGHDT and YNNKEL (reference sequence). This CDR3 is CASSRTGNQPQHF. DNA of the CDR3: TGTGCCAGCAGCCGGACAGGTAATCAGCCCCAGCATTTT.

This clonotype was detected only a few times. The chain carries TRBV5-1 and TRBJ2-1; 12 bases align to TRBD2. The CDR3 is 17 residues long. The trim removed 4 bases at V and 7 bases at J, leaving 12 bases unmatched. Germline CDR1 SGHRS, CDR2 YFSETQ. The CDR3 spells CASSTGSLAGGWNEQFF. The CDR3 DNA reads TGCGCCAGCAGCACAGGCTCACTAGCGGGAGGTTGGAATGAGCAGTTCTTC.

This clonotype showed up just a few times. The chain is built from TRBV5-1 and TRBJ2-7, with 10 nucleotides matching TRBD2. Trimming removed 4 bases from V and 2 bases from J; junction bases left unmatched: 3. There are 14 residues in the CDR3. Germline assignment: CDR1 SGHRS and CDR2 YFSETQ. The CDR3 loop is CASSRSGGPYEQYF. CDR3 bases: TGCGCCAGCAGCCGTAGCGGGGGGCCCTACGAGCAGTACTTC.

The chain has TRBV20-1 and TRBJ1-4; no clear D. The germline CDR1 and CDR2 sequences are DFQATT and SNEGSKA (reference sequence). V lost 1 base, J lost 7 bases, and 10 bases lay in between. The CDR3 contains 13 residues. The CDR3: CSARARPGEKLFF. CDR3 nucleotides: TGCAGTGCTAGAGCCAGGCCCGGTGAAAAACTGTTTTTT.

The chain carries TRBV15 and TRBJ2-4; D is unresolved. V lost 3 bases to trimming and J lost 4 bases, with 10 bases between them. The CDR3 is 14 amino acids. Germline V lookup: CDR1 LNHNV, CDR2 YYDKDF (reference sequence). Here the CDR3 reads CATSSGVAKNIQYF. CDR3 DNA: TGTGCCACCAGCAGTGGTGTCGCGAAAAACATTCAGTACTTC.